These T cell receptor beta chains were read from a single sample in a study of blood T cell repertoires in COVID-19. Produced via immunoSEQ multiplex PCR; TCRdb's table is partial and in-frame only. The sample holds 70,000 or so clones, about nine tenths seen once. The sample taken for sequencing was peripheral blood. The receptors come from an elderly woman with active or convalescent COVID-19. Each CDR3 is given with its conserved first and last residue.

V gene,CDR3 protein
TRBV9,CASSVTGGLPTGELFF
TRBV6-2/TRBV6-3,CASSYDRGRTEAFF
TRBV27,CASSLSRQGWSPLHF
TRBV5-1,CASSLETGQGTEAFF
TRBV7-2,CASSLFLLGTPNTGELFF
TRBV6-1,CASSVSILASTRGTQYF
TRBV19,CASSMDRRAGNTIYF
TRBV30,CAWLSTDTQYF
TRBV7-2,CASSLGRGNTGELFF
TRBV9,CASSREGTGYGYTF
TRBV21-1,CASSKGERHRTTGYTF